These 19 T cell receptor beta chains originate from one sample sequenced in a study of molecular identifiers for immune sequencing clone quantification. In TCRdb, the PCR reads were re-called with MiXCR into one record per CDR3 protein. In the table there are 50,000 to 70,000 distinct CDR3 sequences, under 20% of which are singletons. Sequencing was done on a sample of naive CD8+ T cells from blood, with Jurkat cell RNA spiked in. Documented subset: FACS-sorted CD8+CD4-CCR7+CD45RA+ naive T cells. The receptors originated from a human donor in good health. Some libraries in this study had Jurkat cell RNA spiked in.

This clonotype has only a few counts. One junction end disagrees with the germline gene, perhaps due to a read error. This chain uses TRBV4-1 with TRBJ2-1; D remains unclear. The germline V gene has CDR1 MGHRA and CDR2 YSYEKL. This CDR3 region has 16 residues. The CDR3 is CASSQGLMENYNEQSF. DNA for the CDR3: TGCGCCAGCAGCCAAGGGCTTATGGAGAACTACAATGAGCAGTCCTTC.

The chain recombines TRBV13 with TRBJ2-7; D gene unclear. V was trimmed by 1 base and J by 3 bases, leaving 10 bases between them. The germline gives CDR1 PRHDT, CDR2 FYEKMQ (reference sequence). The CDR3 runs 14 residues. CDR3 in amino acids: CASSLVSEGYEQYF. The CDR3 DNA follows: TGTGCCAGCAGCTTAGTTTCGGAAGGCTACGAGCAGTACTTC. Full variable domain (remainder filled in from reference TRBV13 and TRBJ2-7): AAGVIQSPRHLIKEKRETATLKCYPIPRHDTVYWYQQGPGQDPQFLISFYEKMQSDKGSIPDRFSAQQFSDYHSELNMSSLELGDSALYFCASSLVSEGYEQYFGPGTRLTVT.

The sample holds many counts of this clonotype. V usage is TRBV12-3 or TRBV12-4 and J usage is TRBJ2-7, with 10 bases lining up with TRBD2. Trimming removed 7 bases from V and 4 bases from J; junction bases left unmatched: 13. The length of the CDR3 is 16 residues. The CDR3 reads CASKGPGLAGDYEQYF. The CDR3 coding sequence is TGTGCCAGCAAGGGCCCCGGCCTAGCGGGGGATTACGAGCAGTACTTC.

This sequence joins TRBV6-6 and TRBJ1-5; D possibly corresponds to TRBD1 (5 bases). The CDR3 is 12 amino acids. CDR1 is MNHNY and CDR2 is SVGAGI in the germline V gene (reference sequence). V was pared by 11 bases and J by 6 bases, with 14 bases between. As DNA, the CDR3 is TGTGCCGGCACCCTGGGGGGTCAGCCCCAGCATTTT. This sequence encodes CAGTLGGQPQHF.

This clonotype was seen many times. The V call is TRBV9, the J call TRBJ1-3; 9 nucleotides line up with TRBD1. The CDR3 loop spans 20 amino acids. V was clipped by 3 bases and J by 4 bases; unmatched bases: 20. Germline V CDR1 and CDR2: SGDLS, YYNGEE. The CDR3 DNA sequence: TGTGCCAGCAGCGAGAGCCGGGACAGGGCCCTCTTTTCCCCCGGAAACACCATATATTTT. Translation gives CASSESRDRALFSPGNTIYF.

This clonotype was found many times. CDR3 amino acids: CASSPTVTGELFF. The CDR3 DNA reads TGTGCCAGCAGCCCGACAGTCACCGGGGAGCTGTTTTTT. This chain connects TRBV2 to TRBJ2-2, with D possibly matching TRBD1 (5 bases). V was pared by 6 bases and J by 4 bases, with 9 bases between. This CDR3 spans 13 amino acids. Germline loops: CDR1 SNHLY, CDR2 FYNNEI.

In its sample, this clonotype was seen many times. This sequence joins TRBV4-1 and TRBJ2-5, with TRBD2 identical over 9 bases. There are 16 residues in the CDR3. The J segment lost 1 base and the V segment lost 2 bases, leaving 5 bases of the junction unmatched. The germline V gene encodes CDR1 MGHRA and CDR2 YSYEKL. Here the CDR3 reads CASSQRLAVPQETQYF. CDR3 sequence (DNA): TGCGCCAGCAGCCAACGACTAGCGGTGCCCCAAGAGACCCAGTACTTC.

This clonotype was observed many times. The chain recombines TRBV28 with TRBJ2-7; 9 positions match TRBD1. Unmatched junction bases numbered 2, after V lost 5 bases and J lost 0 bases. This CDR3 spans 14 amino acids. Germline CDR1 and CDR2: MDHEN and SYDVKM. CDR3: CASSPTGGSYEQYF. CDR3 in DNA: TGTGCCAGCAGTCCGACAGGGGGCTCCTACGAGCAGTACTTC.

This clonotype came up a few times. This may come from a read error, since a much larger clone is one base off. V gene TRBV4-1 combines with J gene TRBJ2-5; D unresolved. V lost 2 bases to trimming and J lost 5 bases, with 12 bases between them. This CDR3 has 14 amino acids. Germline-derived CDR1 and CDR2 are MGHRA and YSYEKL. CDR3: CASSQMNPRETQYF. As DNA, the CDR3 is TGCGCCAGCAGCCAAATGAACCCCCGGGAGACCCAGTACTTC.

This clonotype came up many times. The chain has TRBV6-5 and TRBJ1-2; maybe TRBD1 (5 bases). CDR1 is MNHEY, CDR2 SVGAGI, per germline. V lost 5 bases and J 8 bases, leaving 21 bases between the germline ends. The CDR3 has 15 amino acids. DNA of the CDR3: TGTGCCAGCAGTCGATCACAGGAAACCCTTCTCGGCTACACCTTC. It translates to CASSRSQETLLGYTF.

Worth noting for this clonotype: A much bigger clone sits one base away, suggesting this may be a read error. The chain has TRBV5-1 and TRBJ2-7; 8 positions match TRBD1. The CDR3 loop spans 14 amino acids. Germline loops: CDR1 SGHRS, CDR2 YFSETQ. The CDR3 loop is CAGSTRDRSYEQYF. The DNA of the CDR3 is TGCGCCGGCAGCACCCGGGACAGGTCCTACGAGCAGTACTTC.

This clonotype was seen at least ten times. This chain connects TRBV2 to TRBJ2-3, with a tentative D call TRBD1 (5 bases). Germline V lookup: CDR1 SNHLY, CDR2 FYNNEI. The CDR3 is 16 residues long. The V end lost 1 base, the J end lost 1 base, and 12 bases lay between the germline ends. The CDR3 spells CASSEVVLGGTDTQYF. CDR3 sequence (DNA): TGTGCCAGCAGTGAAGTAGTGCTAGGGGGCACAGATACGCAGTATTTT.

This clonotype was picked up many times. V and J are TRBV12-3 or TRBV12-4 and TRBJ2-3; possibly TRBD1 or TRBD2 for D (5 bases each). The V gene lost 3 bases and the J gene lost 10 bases, with 14 bases spanning the gap. This CDR3 has 13 residues. The CDR3 spells CASSFGAAEAQYF. Here the CDR3 DNA reads TGTGCCAGCAGTTTCGGGGCGGCGGAGGCGCAGTATTTT.

At least ten counts were recorded for this clonotype. V and J are TRBV24-1 and TRBJ2-1; 7 nucleotides line up with TRBD1. This CDR3 spans 18 amino acids. Trimming cost V 3 bases and J 6 bases; bases outside gene matches: 16. Germline CDR1 reads KGHDR; CDR2 reads SFDVKD. CDR3 nucleotide sequence: TGTGCCACCAGTGATCTCCCAGGGATGACAGGGTCGGGCAATGAGCAGTTCTTC. Amino acids: CATSDLPGMTGSGNEQFF.

This clonotype was found many times. The chain has TRBV29-1 and TRBJ2-2; 8 bases line up with TRBD1. There are 17 residues in the CDR3. Germline V lookup: CDR1 SQVTM, CDR2 ANQGSEA. J lost 6 bases, V lost 1 base, and 13 bases had no gene match. The DNA for the CDR3 is TGCAGCGTTGAAGGAACGGTTGGTCAGGGGGCGGCCGGGGAGCTGTTTTTT. Translating gives CSVEGTVGQGAAGELFF.

The chain employs TRBV28 and TRBJ2-1; D not resolved. CDR3 size: 12 residues. Germline CDR1 is MDHEN and CDR2 is SYDVKM. Trimming cost V 2 bases and J 6 bases, with 5 bases left between them. The CDR3 DNA follows: TGTGCCAGCAGTTTACCCCTCAATGAGCAGTTCTTC. Its protein is CASSLPLNEQFF. Supplemented by reference TRBV28 and TRBJ2-1, the full variable domain reads DVKVTQSSRYLVKRTGEKVFLECVQDMDHENMFWYRQDPGLGLRLIYFSYDVKMKEKGDIPEGYSVSREKKERFSLILESASTNQTSMYLCASSLPLNEQFFGPGTRLTVL.

This clonotype was seen a handful of times. The chain links TRBV9 to TRBJ2-5; TRBD2 aligns across 7 bases. This CDR3 is 16 amino acids long. The ends lost 3 bases at V and 2 bases at J; junction bases unmatched: 10. Per the germline V gene, CDR1 is SGDLS and CDR2 is YYNGEE. The CDR3 loop is CASSGVAGLIQETQYF. DNA of the CDR3: TGTGCCAGCAGCGGTGTAGCGGGTCTAATTCAAGAGACCCAGTACTTC.

The chain couples TRBV4-2 to TRBJ2-2; TRBD1 might be the D (5 bases). CDR3 length: 17 amino acids. The V gene lost 0 bases and the J gene lost 7 bases, with 18 bases spanning the gap. Germline CDR1 reads LGHNA; CDR2 reads YNFKEQ. This CDR3 reads CASSQDRPAEGDGELFF. For the CDR3, the DNA is TGTGCCAGCAGCCAAGATCGGCCGGCGGAAGGGGACGGGGAGCTGTTTTTT.

The genes are TRBV10-2 and TRBJ2-1; D call uncertain. Trimming removed 0 bases at V and 5 bases at J, with 8 bases between. Germline V lookup: CDR1 WSHSY, CDR2 SAAADI. CDR3 length: 14 residues. CDR3 loop: CASSESGNDNEQFF. The CDR3 DNA sequence: TGCGCCAGCAGTGAGTCTGGTAACGACAATGAGCAGTTCTTC.